This T cell receptor beta chain was recorded in a study of blood T cells in healthy people across ages. Each of the donors had 9 to 10 milliliters of peripheral blood drawn into EDTA-treated Vacutainer tubes. The total RNA that was extracted per sample amounted to at least 6 micrograms. Next came a second PCR, run for about 6 to 12 cycles, which used a sample-barcoded 5' primer along with a J-beta primer mix. Researchers report that a template-switch adaptor with 12 random nucleotides tagged each cDNA molecule. TCRdb re-derived calls from the 5' RACE reads in MiXCR, one entry per CDR3 protein. The table lists 1.5 million to 2 million distinct CDR3 sequences, 28% of them singletons. CDR1 is MNHEY, CDR2 SMNVEV, per germline (reference sequence). V was trimmed by 5 bases and J by 4 bases, leaving 17 bases between them. This CDR3 has 15 residues.

The receptor comes from a woman in her 30s in good health. What was sequenced was blood. The chain has TRBV27 and TRBJ1-1; D is ambiguous. The CDR3 loop reads CASSERPEFFTEAFF. The CDR3 DNA follows: TGTGCCAGCAGTGAGCGACCGGAGTTTTTCACTGAAGCTTTCTTT.